This T cell receptor beta chain was observed in a study of cytomegalovirus exposure and HLA in healthy donors. V was clipped by 4 bases and J by 0 bases, with 10 bases between them. There are 16 residues in the CDR3. From germline, CDR1 is MGHRA and CDR2 YSYEKL. Study-wide findings and caveats: Analysis performed later showed TCR beta chains linked to HLA being more clonally expanded than equally common others. The study labeled fewer than 200 TCR beta chains cytomegalovirus-associated.

A multiplex PCR was run with 60 Vbeta primers and 13 Jbeta primers. Assay: immunoSEQ multiplex PCR; the TCRdb copy retains only in-frame clones and omits some. In the table there are some 200,000 clones, around three quarters of which are singletons. At collection, donors were nominally healthy, but unrecorded immune exposures were probable. About this clone itself: Its antigen remains unknown.

Sequences were obtained from PBMCs. This rearrangement joins TRBV4-1 to TRBJ1-6; D not certain. The clonotype comes from a woman in her 30s in good health and CMV-seronegative. The CDR3 is CASSPTRSSYNSPLHF. CDR3 coding DNA: TGCGCCAGCAGCCCGACCCGGAGCTCCTATAATTCACCCCTCCACTTT.